The rows below give T cell receptor beta chains drawn from one sample of a study of regulatory T cells in long-lasting Graves disease. TCRdb ran MiXCR on the multiplex PCR reads and lists one entry per CDR3 protein. Of a few hundred thousand distinct CDR3 sequences detected, under 20% appear once; the ten largest clones hold roughly 15%. This sample was shared with a second study, whose subject was T cells in Graves' hyperthyroidism and ophthalmopathy.

The source was peripheral blood mononuclear cells (PBMCs), collected at new diagnosis, from a patient treated with antithyroid drugs. These receptors all come from a woman under 40 with Graves disease. CDR3s include the opening cysteine and the closing phenylalanine or tryptophan. Each record gives: V gene, J gene, clone size, D gene, CDR3 protein, CDR3 DNA. The D gene is left open where the match is weak. Not all rows give a size; the values are once, few, many and, for expanded clones, a class.

V gene: TRBV5-4
J gene: TRBJ2-2
clone size: many
D gene: TRBD1
CDR3 protein: CASSSQTGVDTGELFF
CDR3 DNA: TGTGCCAGCAGCTCCCAGACAGGGGTTGACACCGGGGAGCTGTTTTTT

V gene: TRBV5-1
J gene: TRBJ1-2
clone size: many
D gene: NA
CDR3 protein: CASSIDSPGYTF
CDR3 DNA: TGCGCCAGCTCGATCGACAGCCCAGGCTACACCTTC

V gene: TRBV29-1
J gene: TRBJ2-3
clone size: many
D gene: TRBD2
CDR3 protein: CSVPGTSFTDTQYF
CDR3 DNA: TGCAGCGTGCCCGGGACTAGCTTCACAGATACGCAGTATTTT

V gene: TRBV7-9
J gene: TRBJ1-5
clone size: NA
D gene: NA
CDR3 protein: CASSLGAQPQHF
CDR3 DNA: TGTGCCAGCAGCCTGGGGGCCCAGCCCCAGCATTTT

V gene: TRBV27
J gene: TRBJ2-1
clone size: many
D gene: NA
CDR3 protein: CASTHRGNSYNEQFF
CDR3 DNA: TGTGCCAGCACTCACCGGGGAAATTCCTACAATGAGCAGTTCTTC

V gene: TRBV12-3/TRBV12-4
J gene: TRBJ2-3
clone size: once
D gene: NA
CDR3 protein: CASSLRGAEDTQYF
CDR3 DNA: TGTGCCAGCAGTTTAAGGGGGGCCGAAGATACGCAGTATTTT

V gene: TRBV7-2
J gene: TRBJ2-3
clone size: NA
D gene: NA
CDR3 protein: CASSLGGVLGPTDTQYF
CDR3 DNA: TGTGCCAGCAGCTTAGGGGGGGTTTTGGGTCCCACAGATACGCAGTATTTT

V gene: TRBV12-3/TRBV12-4
J gene: TRBJ2-1
clone size: many
D gene: TRBD1
CDR3 protein: CASRAGTAAYNEQFF
CDR3 DNA: TGTGCCAGCAGAGCCGGGACAGCAGCCTACAATGAGCAGTTCTTC

V gene: TRBV24-1
J gene: TRBJ1-2
clone size: NA
D gene: NA
CDR3 protein: CATSDPTRRDGQFFGPGTGGGYTF
CDR3 DNA: NA

V gene: TRBV2
J gene: TRBJ2-7
clone size: NA
D gene: TRBD2
CDR3 protein: CAAGECEQYF
CDR3 DNA: TGTGCGGCGGGGGAGTGCGAGCAGTACTTC

V gene: TRBV3-1
J gene: TRBJ2-7
clone size: many
D gene: NA
CDR3 protein: CASSPTGITTVYEQYF
CDR3 DNA: TGTGCCAGCAGCCCAACCGGGATCACGACCGTGTACGAGCAGTACTTC

V gene: TRBV13
J gene: TRBJ2-7
clone size: many
D gene: TRBD2
CDR3 protein: CASSPGRGGLYEQYF
CDR3 DNA: TGCGCCAGCAGCCCGGGGCGGGGGGGCCTCTACGAGCAGTACTTC

V gene: TRBV5-1
J gene: TRBJ2-6
clone size: many
D gene: NA
CDR3 protein: CASSSSGAGANVLTF
CDR3 DNA: TGCGCCAGCAGCTCGTCGGGAGCTGGGGCCAACGTCCTGACTTTC

V gene: TRBV2
J gene: TRBJ1-2
clone size: NA
D gene: NA
CDR3 protein: CASSGLEGGYTF
CDR3 DNA: TGTGCCAGCAGTGGCCTAGAGGGCGGCTACACCTTC

V gene: TRBV5-1
J gene: TRBJ2-1
clone size: NA
D gene: TRBD1
CDR3 protein: CASSRGQGPEQFF
CDR3 DNA: TGCGCCAGCAGCCGGGGACAGGGGCCCGAGCAGTTCTTC

V gene: TRBV27
J gene: TRBJ2-1
clone size: many
D gene: TRBD2
CDR3 protein: CASGPERGTYNEQFF
CDR3 DNA: TGTGCCAGCGGCCCCGAGCGGGGGACTTACAATGAGCAGTTCTTC

V gene: TRBV5-4
J gene: TRBJ2-1
clone size: few
D gene: NA
CDR3 protein: CASSSPRGAPNYNEQFF
CDR3 DNA: TGTGCCAGCAGCTCCCCCAGGGGAGCCCCCAATTACAATGAGCAGTTCTTC

V gene: TRBV5-1
J gene: TRBJ2-3
clone size: many
D gene: TRBD2
CDR3 protein: CASSLLTSGTDTQYF
CDR3 DNA: TGTGCCAGCAGCTTGCTGACTAGCGGCACAGATACGCAGTATTTT

V gene: TRBV4-1
J gene: TRBJ1-2
clone size: few
D gene: NA
CDR3 protein: CASSQEGEHSGTGGYTF
CDR3 DNA: TGCGCCAGCAGCCAAGAGGGGGAACATTCAGGCACGGGAGGCTACACCTTC

V gene: TRBV19
J gene: TRBJ2-1
clone size: NA
D gene: TRBD2
CDR3 protein: CASSIGLAGGKPPYNEQFF
CDR3 DNA: TGTGCCAGTAGTATAGGGCTAGCGGGAGGAAAACCGCCCTACAATGAGCAGTTCTTC

V gene: TRBV27
J gene: TRBJ1-2
clone size: many
D gene: NA
CDR3 protein: CASSDSILYGYTF
CDR3 DNA: TGTGCCAGCAGTGACTCAATACTCTATGGCTACACCTTC

V gene: TRBV12-3/TRBV12-4
J gene: TRBJ1-6
clone size: many
D gene: TRBD1
CDR3 protein: CASSSRQGGDSPLHF
CDR3 DNA: TGTGCCAGCAGTTCCCGACAGGGGGGAGATTCACCCCTCCACTTT

V gene: TRBV9
J gene: TRBJ2-1
clone size: NA
D gene: TRBD2
CDR3 protein: CASSVGSGGHEQFF
CDR3 DNA: TGTGCCAGCAGCGTAGGTAGCGGGGGGCATGAGCAGTTCTTC

V gene: TRBV6-1
J gene: TRBJ1-1
clone size: many
D gene: NA
CDR3 protein: CGASQQANTEAFF
CDR3 DNA: TGTGGCGCATCCCAACAGGCGAACACTGAAGCTTTCTTT

V gene: TRBV11-2
J gene: TRBJ2-1
clone size: many
D gene: NA
CDR3 protein: CASSSLKYPSSYNEQFF
CDR3 DNA: TGTGCCAGCAGCTCCCTGAAATACCCCAGCTCCTACAATGAGCAGTTCTTC

V gene: TRBV19
J gene: TRBJ1-5
clone size: NA
D gene: NA
CDR3 protein: CATQKVSGNQPQHF
CDR3 DNA: TGTGCCACCCAAAAAGTCTCGGGCAATCAGCCCCAGCATTTT

V gene: TRBV7-9
J gene: TRBJ2-1
clone size: many
D gene: TRBD2
CDR3 protein: CASSLTSGVGNEQFF
CDR3 DNA: TGTGCCAGCAGCTTAACTAGCGGGGTAGGGAATGAGCAGTTCTTC

V gene: TRBV7-6
J gene: TRBJ2-1
clone size: NA
D gene: NA
CDR3 protein: CASSLGVGDNEQFF
CDR3 DNA: TGTGCCAGCAGCTTAGGGGTGGGAGACAATGAGCAGTTCTTC

V gene: TRBV7-9
J gene: TRBJ2-3
clone size: NA
D gene: NA
CDR3 protein: CASSSKGVLTDTQYF
CDR3 DNA: TGTGCCAGCAGCTCAAAGGGGGTTTTAACAGATACGCAGTATTTT

V gene: TRBV19
J gene: TRBJ1-6
clone size: few
D gene: NA
CDR3 protein: CASSIMELSPLHF
CDR3 DNA: TGTGCCAGTAGTATCATGGAGCTTTCACCCCTCCACTTT

V gene: TRBV29-1
J gene: TRBJ1-2
clone size: many
D gene: TRBD1
CDR3 protein: CSVEDQAQGADGYTF
CDR3 DNA: TGCAGCGTTGAAGATCAGGCGCAGGGGGCGGATGGCTACACCTTC

V gene: TRBV2
J gene: TRBJ1-1
clone size: many
D gene: TRBD1
CDR3 protein: CASGTGGENTEAFF
CDR3 DNA: TGTGCCAGCGGGACAGGGGGCGAGAACACTGAAGCTTTCTTT

V gene: TRBV6-1
J gene: TRBJ2-1
clone size: many
D gene: NA
CDR3 protein: CASSDSILGRNEQFF
CDR3 DNA: TGTGCCAGCAGTGACTCGATTTTGGGCCGTAATGAGCAGTTCTTC

V gene: TRBV19
J gene: TRBJ1-2
clone size: many
D gene: TRBD1
CDR3 protein: CASRQTGDYGYTF
CDR3 DNA: TGTGCCAGTAGGCAGACAGGGGATTATGGCTACACCTTC

V gene: TRBV14
J gene: TRBJ2-3
clone size: many
D gene: NA
CDR3 protein: CASSRSRVLGGGDTQYF
CDR3 DNA: TGTGCCAGCAGCCGCTCCCGAGTGCTTGGGGGTGGAGATACGCAGTATTTT

V gene: TRBV24-1
J gene: TRBJ2-3
clone size: many
D gene: TRBD2
CDR3 protein: CATSDPSSGGADTQYF
CDR3 DNA: TGTGCCACCAGTGACCCTTCTAGCGGGGGGGCGGATACGCAGTATTTT

V gene: TRBV11-2
J gene: TRBJ2-2
clone size: many
D gene: TRBD2
CDR3 protein: CASSFIGGIGELFF
CDR3 DNA: TGTGCCAGCAGTTTTATCGGGGGGATTGGGGAGCTGTTTTTT